These 8 T cell receptor beta chains share one sample of origin, sequenced in a study of blood T cell repertoires in COVID-19. The assay was immunoSEQ multiplex PCR, and TCRdb's table has in-frame clones only and misses some. The sample carries tens of thousands of clones, around 84% recorded once. The material sequenced was peripheral blood. The receptor set was obtained from a man older than 75 with active COVID-19.

The chain employs TRBV3-1 (or the pseudogene TRBV3-2) and TRBJ2-7; tentatively, D is TRBD2 (6 bases). Germline V gene sequence: CDR1 LGHDT, CDR2 YNNKEL (reference sequence). CDR3 length equals 14 residues. Trimming stripped 3 bases from V and 5 bases from J, with 14 bases between. Here the CDR3 reads CASSQGLPGHEQYF. CDR3 DNA sequence: TGTGCCAGCAGCCAGGGACTGCCTGGCCACGAGCAGTACTTC.

This chain connects TRBV2 to TRBJ2-7; D is uncertain. Germline CDR1 is SNHLY and CDR2 is FYNNEI. The V end lost 6 bases, the J end lost 1 base, and 7 bases lay between the germline ends. The CDR3 consists of 12 residues. This chain's CDR3 is CASSSTSYEQYF. For the CDR3, the DNA is TGTGCCAGCAGCTCCACTTCCTACGAGCAGTACTTC.

DNA for the CDR3: TGTGCCAGCTCACCTCGCGCAAACAGCCTTAATGAAAAACTGTTTTTT. This encodes CASSPRANSLNEKLFF. The chain combines TRBV18 with TRBJ1-4; D not resolved. The ends were cut back, 3 bases at V and 4 bases at J, with 15 bases in the middle. CDR3 length equals 16 residues. Germline-derived CDR1 and CDR2 are KGHSH and LQKENI.

This clone was observed a handful of times. V is TRBV18 and J is TRBJ2-1, with TRBD2 matching over 10 bases. The CDR3 is 16 amino acids. The germline V gene encodes CDR1 KGHSH and CDR2 LQKENI. V shed 2 bases, J shed 0 bases, and the junction held 1 base outside the gene matches. In nucleotides, the CDR3 is TGTGCCAGCTCACCAAGCGGGAGGGCCTCCTACAATGAGCAGTTCTTC. Residues: CASSPSGRASYNEQFF.

The chain links TRBV9 to TRBJ1-6; 8 nucleotides align to TRBD1. Looked up from germline, CDR1 is SGDLS and CDR2 is YYNGEE. CDR3 length: 14 residues. J lost 9 bases, V lost 3 bases, and 5 bases had no gene match. The CDR3 nucleotides are TGTGCCAGCAGCGGGACAGGGACACGTTCACCCCTCCACTTT. Its protein is CASSGTGTRSPLHF.

J is TRBJ2-2 and V is TRBV5-4; a possible D gene is TRBD2 (5 bases). The germline V gene encodes CDR1 SGHNT and CDR2 YYREEE (reference sequence). This CDR3 spans 15 amino acids. V lost 6 bases, J lost 4 bases, and 16 bases lay in between. The CDR3 nucleotides are TGTGCCAGCACGACTGACTACCATAGCACCGGGGAGCTGTTTTTT. Amino acids: CASTTDYHSTGELFF. The full variable domain, with the rest looked up from reference TRBV5-4 and TRBJ2-2, is ETGVTQSPTHLIKTRGQQVTLRCSSQSGHNTVSWYQQALGQGPQFIFQYYREEENGRGNFPPRFSGLQFPNYSSELNVNALELDDSALYLCASTTDYHSTGELFFGEGSRLTVL.

The chain links TRBV19 to TRBJ1-2, with TRBD1 identical over 9 bases. V shed 8 bases and J 0 bases; nucleotides not matched to a gene: 10. This CDR3 spans 16 amino acids. Germline CDR1 is LNHDA and CDR2 is SQIVND (reference sequence). CDR3 sequence: CASLGDRANANYGYTF. The CDR3 nucleotides are TGTGCCAGTCTTGGGGACAGGGCAAACGCTAACTATGGCTACACCTTC. The entire variable domain, with the rest obtained from reference TRBV19 and TRBJ1-2, is as follows: DGGITQSPKYLFRKEGQNVTLSCEQNLNHDAMYWYRQDPGQGLRLIYYSQIVNDFQKGDIAEGYSVSREKKESFPLTVTSAQKNPTAFYLCASLGDRANANYGYTFGSGTRLTVV.

The chain couples TRBV28 to TRBJ1-6; TRBD1 might be the D (6 bases). The CDR3 covers 20 residues. Germline CDR1 and CDR2: MDHEN and SYDVKM. Trimming cost V 2 bases and J 3 bases, with 23 bases left between them. The CDR3 region is CASSLPPWASGGGYNSPLHF. The CDR3 nucleotides are TGTGCCAGCAGTTTACCCCCATGGGCCAGCGGGGGCGGCTATAATTCACCCCTCCACTTT.